Shown below are 31 T cell receptor beta chains from a single sample sequenced in a study of human T cells and chemical hapten exposure. TCRdb reanalysed the RACE reads using MiXCR and keeps one entry per CDR3 protein. The profile shows some 80,000 distinct CDR3 sequences, approximately 10% of them singletons. Time point defined: patch test 2, 6 weeks after DPC sensitization. Treatment given: therapeutic diphenylcyclopropenone sensitization with weekly scalp DPC. The sequencing used whole blood, collected in connection with sensitization to the hapten diphenylcyclopropenone (DPC). These receptors originate from a man in his late teens or twenties with alopecia areata. Some clones in this sample may be carry-over from other donors' samples.

V is TRBV6-2 or TRBV6-3 and J is TRBJ2-5, with TRBD2 matching 13 bases. Germline-derived CDR1 and CDR2 are MNHEY and SVGEGT. After removal of 5 bases from V and 7 bases from J, the junction contained 10 bases not matched to a gene. The CDR3 spans 16 residues. CDR3 residues: CASSEGLAGLGTTQYF. CDR3 nucleotides: TGTGCCAGCAGTGAGGGACTAGCGGGGTTGGGTACGACCCAGTACTTC.

This clonotype came up a few times. The V gene is TRBV2, the J gene TRBJ2-7, with D tentatively TRBD1 or TRBD2 (5 bases each). Germline CDR1 is SNHLY and CDR2 is FYNNEI. V gave up 5 bases and J gave up 1 base, with 15 bases separating them. The CDR3 loop spans 15 amino acids. CDR3 DNA sequence: TGTGCCAGCAGTCGAGGGGACGGTTTTTCCTACGAGCAGTACTTC. Protein: CASSRGDGFSYEQYF.

This clonotype was seen a handful of times. The V call is TRBV4-3, the J call TRBJ1-1; weak D call: TRBD1 (5 bases). Germline loops: CDR1 LGHNA, CDR2 YSLEER. Trimming removed 1 base from V and 5 bases from J, with 11 bases in between. The CDR3 is made up of 14 amino acids. CDR3 sequence: CASSQVVKGTEAFF. CDR3 DNA sequence: TGCGCCAGCAGCCAAGTCGTTAAGGGGACTGAAGCTTTCTTT.

This clonotype has more than one count but fewer than ten. The chain joins TRBV6-2 or TRBV6-3 to TRBJ1-5; TRBD1 aligns across 7 bases. The CDR3 loop spans 14 amino acids. Germline CDR1 and CDR2: MNHEY and SVGEGT. Unmatched junction bases numbered 6, after V lost 5 bases and J lost 5 bases. CDR3: CASSAGTEYQPQHF. In DNA, the CDR3 is TGTGCCAGCAGTGCCGGGACAGAGTATCAGCCCCAGCATTTT.

CDR3 in DNA: TGTGCCAGCTCACCAAAACAAGAGAGACAGATCCCGGATACGCAGTATTTT. This translates into CASSPKQERQIPDTQYF. The chain joins TRBV18 to TRBJ2-3, with D perhaps TRBD1 (5 bases). Germline V gene sequence: CDR1 KGHSH, CDR2 LQKENI. Between the trimmed V and J ends, which lost 2 bases and 6 bases, there was a span of 21 bases. This CDR3 is 17 amino acids long.

There are a few counts of this clonotype. The rearrangement joins TRBV5-1 to TRBJ2-1; D uncertain. V was pared by 0 bases and J by 8 bases, with 12 bases between. This CDR3 is 14 amino acids long. Germline V CDR1 and CDR2: SGHRS, YFSETQ. CDR3 in amino acids: CASSLAAIVDEQFF. The CDR3 DNA reads as TGCGCCAGCAGCTTGGCCGCAATTGTAGATGAGCAGTTCTTC.

Ten or more counts support this clonotype. The chain employs TRBV14 and TRBJ2-7; tentatively, D is TRBD1 or TRBD2 (6 bases each). The V gene lost 1 base and the J gene lost 7 bases, with 17 bases spanning the gap. The V gene's germline CDR1 is SGHDN and CDR2 FVKESK. The CDR3 is 15 amino acids. CDR3 coding DNA: TGTGCCAGCAGCCAAGCGACAAGGGGGGTCCTGGAGCAGTACTTC. This sequence encodes CASSQATRGVLEQYF. Full variable domain (missing parts from reference TRBV14 and TRBJ2-7): EAGVTQFPSHSVIEKGQTVTLRCDPISGHDNLYWYRRVMGKEIKFLLHFVKESKQDESGMPNNRFLAERTGGTYSTLKVQPAELEDSGVYFCASSQATRGVLEQYFGPGTRLTVT.

The chain has TRBV4-3 and TRBJ1-4; D is ambiguous. This CDR3 is 14 amino acids long. The V and J ends lost 5 bases and 6 bases respectively, with 13 bases between them. The germline gives CDR1 LGHNA, CDR2 YSLEER. The CDR3 sequence is CASSTRASDEKLFF. The CDR3 nucleotides are TGCGCCAGCAGCACCCGGGCCTCGGATGAAAAACTGTTTTTT.

This clonotype was recorded a few times. The CDR3 DNA sequence: TGTGCCAGTCGGGGACAGGGCGCCCTCCGGTCTAATGAAAAACTGTTTTTT. Translated: CASRGQGALRSNEKLFF. V and J are TRBV19 and TRBJ1-4; 9 bases line up with TRBD1. The CDR3 runs 17 residues. The V and J ends lost 8 bases and 3 bases, in that order; junction bases with no gene match: 13. The germline gives CDR1 LNHDA, CDR2 SQIVND (reference sequence). Full variable domain (rest looked up from reference TRBV19 and TRBJ1-4): DGGITQSPKYLFRKEGQNVTLSCEQNLNHDAMYWYRQDPGQGLRLIYYSQIVNDFQKGDIAEGYSVSREKKESFPLTVTSAQKNPTAFYLCASRGQGALRSNEKLFFGSGTQLSVL.

The sample holds many counts of this clonotype. The rearrangement uses TRBV6-4 and TRBJ1-1; tentative D call: TRBD1 (5 bases). The CDR3 has 14 amino acids. V lost 7 bases and J 4 bases, leaving 16 bases between the germline ends. The germline gives CDR1 MRHNA, CDR2 SNTAGT. This chain's CDR3 is CASKEGVWGTEAFF. DNA of the CDR3: TGTGCCAGCAAAGAAGGGGTATGGGGCACTGAAGCTTTCTTT.

The genes are TRBV11-2 and TRBJ2-1; 7 bases match TRBD2. With V trimmed by 7 bases and J by 5 bases, 8 bases remained unmatched. CDR1 and CDR2 from the germline V gene are SGHAT and FQNNGV. The CDR3 totals 14 residues. The CDR3 sequence is CASTLRGVHNEQFF. CDR3 nucleotide sequence: TGTGCCAGCACCCTCCGGGGGGTACACAATGAGCAGTTCTTC.

This clonotype was seen only a few times. The rearrangement joins TRBV20-1 to TRBJ2-1; unclear D gene. Germline V gene sequence: CDR1 DFQATT, CDR2 SNEGSKA (reference sequence). Trimming removed 6 bases at V and 0 bases at J, with 15 bases between. CDR3 size: 15 residues. The CDR3 protein is CSATRPELSYNEQFF. The CDR3 coding sequence is TGCAGTGCAACCCGTCCGGAGCTCTCCTACAATGAGCAGTTCTTC.

V gene TRBV5-6 combines with J gene TRBJ2-1, with D tentatively TRBD1 or TRBD2 (5 bases each). The V gene's germline CDR1 is SGHDT and CDR2 YYEEEE. The CDR3 has 14 amino acids. With 4 bases removed from V and 7 bases from J, the gap between germline ends came to 15 bases. The CDR3 nucleotides read TGTGCCAGCAGCCCGCCCCCCGGGGCTAATGAGCAGTTCTTC. Translating gives CASSPPPGANEQFF.

This clonotype has just a few counts. The genes are TRBV6-5 and TRBJ1-2; perhaps TRBD1 as D (6 bases). Deletions cut 2 bases from V and 1 base from J, with 11 bases between. This CDR3 comprises 15 residues. Germline lookup yields CDR1 MNHEY and CDR2 SVGAGI. The chain's CDR3 is CASSYRGLNNYGYTF. DNA of the CDR3: TGTGCCAGCAGTTACCGGGGGCTGAATAACTATGGCTACACCTTC.

In this sample, this clonotype turned up many times. The chain combines TRBV7-8 with TRBJ2-5; a weak D match, TRBD2 (5 bases). Trimming took off 4 bases at V and 2 bases at J, with 14 bases between the two ends. The CDR3 covers 15 residues. The germline V gene encodes CDR1 SGHVS and CDR2 FQNEAQ. The CDR3 DNA is TGTGCCAGCAGCTCCTTTTTAGCGAGGCAAGAGACCCAGTACTTC. This encodes CASSSFLARQETQYF.

This clonotype was observed many times. V and J are TRBV7-3 and TRBJ2-3, with D unclear. V lost 0 bases to trimming and J lost 3 bases, with 10 bases between them. Germline V CDR1 and CDR2: SGHTA, FQGTGA. The CDR3 loop spans 15 amino acids. The CDR3 here is CASSLTRVSTDTQYF. The CDR3 DNA reads as TGTGCCAGCAGCTTAACAAGGGTTTCAACAGATACGCAGTATTTT.

This sequence joins TRBV7-6 and TRBJ1-5; unclear D gene. Trimming shortened V by 5 bases and J by 5 bases, and 10 bases separated the two germline ends. The CDR3 extends over 13 amino acids. Germline assignment: CDR1 SGHVS and CDR2 FNYEAQ. Here the CDR3 reads CASSAGGYQPQHF. CDR3 in DNA: TGTGCCAGCAGCGCAGGAGGGTATCAGCCCCAGCATTTT.

The J gene is TRBJ1-1, the V gene TRBV19; possible D gene TRBD1, 6 bases. Trimming shortened V by 2 bases and J by 0 bases, and 10 bases separated the two germline ends. This CDR3 spans 15 amino acids. CDR1 is LNHDA and CDR2 is SQIVND in the germline V gene (reference sequence). The CDR3 region is CASSIRAGVNTEAFF. CDR3 nucleotide sequence: TGTGCCAGTAGTATACGGGCAGGGGTGAACACTGAAGCTTTCTTT.

The chain links TRBV6-2 or TRBV6-3 to TRBJ1-3; 7 bases align to TRBD1. The CDR3 has 16 amino acids. Germline assignment: CDR1 MNHEY and CDR2 SVGEGT. V shed 5 bases, J shed 8 bases, and the junction held 15 bases outside the gene matches. The CDR3, as DNA: TGTGCCAGCAGTCCTCGCAAACCGACAGGGACGGACACCATATATTTT. Protein sequence: CASSPRKPTGTDTIYF.

This chain connects TRBV6-2 or TRBV6-3 to TRBJ2-7; D gene unclear. V shed 3 bases and J shed 0 bases, with 6 bases lying between them. The CDR3 sequence is 13 residues long. CDR1 MNHEY and CDR2 SVGEGT come from the germline V gene. As DNA, the CDR3 is TGTGCCAGCAGTTATAGCAGCTCCTACGAGCAGTACGTC. Encoded protein: CASSYSSSYEQYV.

V gene TRBV19 combines with J gene TRBJ1-5, with D perhaps matching TRBD1 (6 bases). The CDR3 extends over 15 amino acids. Trimming pared 6 bases from V and 2 bases from J, leaving 14 bases between. Germline V CDR1 and CDR2: LNHDA, SQIVND (reference sequence). This chain's CDR3 is CASRHRDIGNQPQHF. CDR3 DNA: TGTGCCAGTAGGCACCGGGACATCGGCAATCAGCCCCAGCATTTT.

The V call is TRBV7-9, the J call TRBJ2-3, with D unclear. Per the germline V gene, CDR1 is SEHNR and CDR2 is FQNEAQ (reference sequence). The CDR3 is 13 residues long. With 1 base removed from V and 4 bases from J, the gap between germline ends came to 6 bases. CDR3 sequence (DNA): TGTGCCAGCAGCTTAGTAGCTGCAGATACGCAGTATTTT. It is translated as CASSLVAADTQYF.

There are many counts of this clonotype. The chain carries TRBV28 and TRBJ1-3; D is uncertain. The CDR3 covers 14 residues. Germline CDR1 reads MDHEN; CDR2 reads SYDVKM. The germline V and J ends were trimmed by 7 bases and 3 bases, with 13 bases remaining between them. The CDR3 reads CASIRTADGNTIYF. CDR3 nucleotides: TGTGCCAGCATTCGGACCGCCGATGGAAACACCATATATTTT.

The genes are TRBV7-9 and TRBJ2-2; D may be TRBD1 (6 bases). Deletions cut 3 bases from V and 6 bases from J, with 11 bases between. The germline V gene encodes CDR1 SEHNR and CDR2 FQNEAQ (reference sequence). The CDR3 is made up of 14 amino acids. The CDR3 reads CASSFTGKPGELFF. The CDR3 region has the DNA TGTGCCAGCAGCTTTACAGGGAAGCCCGGGGAGCTGTTTTTT.

This clonotype occurred a few times. The chain uses TRBV4-3 and TRBJ1-2; no clear D gene. Germline V gives CDR1 LGHNA, CDR2 YSLEER. The CDR3 loop spans 12 amino acids. With 5 bases removed from V and 4 bases from J, the gap between germline ends came to 8 bases. In DNA, the CDR3 is TGCGCCAGCAGCACGCAGTCCTATGGCTACACCTTC. Residues: CASSTQSYGYTF.

This clonotype has more than one count but fewer than ten. The rearrangement links TRBV4-3 to TRBJ1-5; the D gene is possibly TRBD1 (5 bases). The CDR3 spans 14 residues. Trimming stripped 2 bases from V and 7 bases from J, with 12 bases between. CDR1 and CDR2 (germline): LGHNA, YSLEER. The CDR3 here is CASSQSRGYQPQHF. The CDR3 DNA reads TGCGCCAGCAGCCAATCGCGGGGCTACCAGCCCCAGCATTTT.

This clonotype was seen only a few times. This chain joins TRBV11-2 and TRBJ1-4; D uncertain. The CDR3 sequence is 11 residues long. V lost 3 bases to trimming and J lost 8 bases, with 4 bases between them. Germline CDR1 and CDR2: SGHAT and FQNNGV. The chain's CDR3 is CASSFGEKLFF. In DNA form, the CDR3 reads TGTGCCAGCAGCTTCGGGGAAAAACTGTTTTTT.

Only a few counts were recorded for this clonotype. The CDR3 coding sequence is TGCGCCAGCAGTGTGTCCACCTCTGGAAACACCATATATTTT. Translating it yields CASSVSTSGNTIYF. The chain joins TRBV10-1 to TRBJ1-3; no definite D call. The CDR3 totals 14 residues. Germline V gene sequence: CDR1 WNHNN, CDR2 SYGVQD (reference sequence). V was pared by 4 bases and J by 0 bases, with 7 bases between.

This clonotype was observed at least ten times. The chain carries TRBV28 and TRBJ2-1; 8 bases are shared with TRBD2. Germline CDR1 is MDHEN and CDR2 is SYDVKM. This CDR3 has 15 residues. Trimming took 2 bases from V and 4 from J; bases not matched to a gene: 4. The CDR3 is CASSLAGGIYNEQFF. The CDR3 nucleotides read TGTGCCAGCAGTTTAGCGGGGGGCATTTACAATGAGCAGTTCTTC. The variable domain in full, completed from reference TRBV28 and TRBJ2-1, reads DVKVTQSSRYLVKRTGEKVFLECVQDMDHENMFWYRQDPGLGLRLIYFSYDVKMKEKGDIPEGYSVSREKKERFSLILESASTNQTSMYLCASSLAGGIYNEQFFGPGTRLTVL.

The sample holds many counts of this clonotype. The chain combines TRBV7-6 with TRBJ2-7; 7 bases are shared with TRBD1. With 5 bases clipped from V and 3 bases from J, the junction kept 4 bases outside the gene matches. The CDR3 runs 13 residues. Germline CDR1 SGHVS, CDR2 FNYEAQ. The chain's CDR3 is CASSPGQHYEQYF. In nucleotides, the CDR3 is TGTGCCAGCAGCCCGGGACAGCACTACGAGCAGTACTTC.

This clonotype was found once. A much larger clonotype is one base distant, so this may be a read error. The CDR3 end shows no conserved phenylalanine or tryptophan, and so a read error is likely. This chain connects TRBV7-2 to TRBJ2-7; the D is unclear. CDR3 length equals 14 residues. Germline V gives CDR1 SGHTA, CDR2 FQGNSA. Trimming took 1 base from V and 2 from J, leaving 9 bases between them. The CDR3 DNA reads as TGTGCCAGCAGCTTAGACGGGCCAGCCTACGAGCAGTACATC. Translating it yields CASSLDGPAYEQYI.